These T cell receptor beta chains were read from a single sample in a study of beta chain features in type 1 diabetes. This table comes from immunoSEQ multiplex PCR, and its TCRdb copy is limited to in-frame clones, with some not included. The sample yields about 140,000 clones, roughly 10% seen once. The sample consisted of naive CD4+ T cells from blood. The receptors come from a man aged 18 to 30 in good health. Each CDR3 is given with its conserved first and last residue. D genes are given only for firm matches. Clone size is not always given. Where it is, it says once, few, many or a class for expanded clones.

d_call: TRBD1
j_call: TRBJ1-6
clone_size: few
cdr3_length: 15
v_call: TRBV10-3
cdr3_aa: CAISEGQGRNSPLHF
cdr3_nt: TGTGCCATCAGTGAGGGACAGGGGCGTAATTCACCCCTCCACTTT

d_call: TRBD1
j_call: TRBJ1-4
clone_size: few
cdr3_length: 14
v_call: TRBV5-1
cdr3_aa: CASSGTEDAEKLFF
cdr3_nt: TGCGCCAGCAGCGGGACAGAAGATGCTGAAAAACTGTTTTTT

d_call: -
j_call: TRBJ1-2
clone_size: -
cdr3_length: 12
v_call: TRBV30
cdr3_aa: CAWKPGNYGYTF
cdr3_nt: TGTGCCTGGAAGCCCGGTAACTATGGCTACACCTTC

d_call: -
j_call: TRBJ2-1
clone_size: -
cdr3_length: 15
v_call: TRBV2
cdr3_aa: CASRQGGSSYNEQFF
cdr3_nt: TGTGCCAGCCGGCAAGGGGGTAGCTCCTACAATGAGCAGTTCTTC

d_call: TRBD1
j_call: TRBJ2-7
clone_size: -
cdr3_length: 14
v_call: TRBV5-8
cdr3_aa: CASRYGTGAYEQYF
cdr3_nt: TGTGCCAGCAGGTACGGGACAGGGGCCTACGAGCAGTACTTC

d_call: TRBD1
j_call: TRBJ1-1
clone_size: few
cdr3_length: 13
v_call: TRBV18
cdr3_aa: CASSPTGVTEAFF
cdr3_nt: TGTGCCAGCTCACCGACAGGGGTTACTGAAGCTTTCTTT

d_call: -
j_call: TRBJ1-2
clone_size: -
cdr3_length: 15
v_call: TRBV5-5
cdr3_aa: CASSQNGGVDYGYTF
cdr3_nt: TGTGCCAGCAGCCAAAACGGGGGGGTTGACTATGGCTACACCTTC

d_call: -
j_call: TRBJ1-6
clone_size: -
cdr3_length: 16
v_call: TRBV15
cdr3_aa: CATSRGWGRDDSPLHF
cdr3_nt: TGTGCCACCAGCAGAGGCTGGGGCAGAGACGATTCACCCCTCCACTTT

d_call: -
j_call: TRBJ2-6
clone_size: many
cdr3_length: 15
v_call: TRBV6-5
cdr3_aa: CASQGAEGGANVLTF
cdr3_nt: TGTGCCAGCCAAGGGGCGGAGGGTGGGGCCAACGTCCTGACTTTC

d_call: -
j_call: TRBJ2-1
clone_size: -
cdr3_length: 15
v_call: TRBV7-2
cdr3_aa: CASSTYGGQYNEQFF
cdr3_nt: TGTGCCAGCAGCACCTATGGAGGGCAATACAATGAGCAGTTCTTC

d_call: -
j_call: TRBJ1-5
clone_size: -
cdr3_length: 13
v_call: TRBV5-1
cdr3_aa: CASSLGGRQPQHF
cdr3_nt: TGCGCCAGCAGCTTGGGAGGGCGCCAGCCCCAGCATTTT

d_call: -
j_call: TRBJ2-1
clone_size: -
cdr3_length: 15
v_call: TRBV28
cdr3_aa: CASGASGRSYNEQFF
cdr3_nt: TGTGCCAGCGGGGCCTCAGGGAGGTCCTACAATGAGCAGTTCTTC

d_call: TRBD1
j_call: TRBJ1-5
clone_size: -
cdr3_length: 19
v_call: TRBV28
cdr3_aa: CASSLSVGQARYRNQPQHF
cdr3_nt: TGTGCCAGCAGTTTATCCGTCGGACAGGCTAGGTATCGCAATCAGCCCCAGCATTTT

d_call: -
j_call: TRBJ1-1
clone_size: many
cdr3_length: 14
v_call: TRBV11-2
cdr3_aa: CASSLGGGGYEAFF
cdr3_nt: TGTGCCAGCAGCTTAGGGGGAGGGGGATATGAAGCTTTCTTT

d_call: -
j_call: TRBJ2-5
clone_size: few
cdr3_length: 14
v_call: TRBV7-9
cdr3_aa: CASRPTADQETQYF
cdr3_nt: TGTGCCAGCAGACCAACAGCGGACCAAGAGACCCAGTACTTC

d_call: TRBD1
j_call: TRBJ2-7
clone_size: few
cdr3_length: 16
v_call: TRBV18
cdr3_aa: CASSPSPVGTGHEQYF
cdr3_nt: TGTGCCAGCTCACCATCACCCGTTGGGACAGGACACGAGCAGTACTTC

d_call: -
j_call: TRBJ2-5
clone_size: -
cdr3_length: 12
v_call: TRBV6-5
cdr3_aa: CASSYVEETQYF
cdr3_nt: TGTGCCAGCAGTTATGTCGAAGAGACCCAGTACTTC

d_call: TRBD1
j_call: TRBJ1-2
clone_size: -
cdr3_length: 13
v_call: TRBV7-6
cdr3_aa: CASSPDRSYGYTF
cdr3_nt: TGTGCCAGCAGTCCGGACAGGAGCTATGGCTACACCTTC

d_call: TRBD2
j_call: TRBJ2-5
clone_size: few
cdr3_length: 17
v_call: TRBV4-2
cdr3_aa: CASSQGIGGGARETQYF
cdr3_nt: TGTGCCAGCAGCCAAGGTATCGGCGGGGGGGCCAGAGAGACCCAGTACTTC

d_call: -
j_call: TRBJ1-1
clone_size: -
cdr3_length: 19
v_call: TRBV5-1
cdr3_aa: CASSRRTWTDLTMNTEAFF
cdr3_nt: TGCGCCAGCAGCCGGAGAACATGGACAGACTTAACCATGAACACTGAAGCTTTCTTT

d_call: TRBD1
j_call: TRBJ1-5
clone_size: few
cdr3_length: 13
v_call: TRBV18
cdr3_aa: CASNQGANQPQHF
cdr3_nt: TGTGCCAGCAATCAGGGGGCGAATCAGCCCCAGCATTTT

d_call: TRBD1
j_call: TRBJ1-2
clone_size: few
cdr3_length: 17
v_call: TRBV25-1
cdr3_aa: CASSPYQGQGVFYGYTF
cdr3_nt: TGTGCCAGCAGTCCATACCAAGGACAGGGGGTATTTTATGGCTACACCTTC

d_call: TRBD2
j_call: TRBJ2-3
clone_size: -
cdr3_length: 19
v_call: TRBV4-1
cdr3_aa: CASSPGGLAGALFTDTQYF
cdr3_nt: TGCGCCAGCAGCCCGGGGGGCCTAGCGGGGGCCCTATTCACAGATACGCAGTATTTT

d_call: TRBD1
j_call: TRBJ2-5
clone_size: -
cdr3_length: 18
v_call: TRBV15
cdr3_aa: CATSRDFGTGGRQETQYF
cdr3_nt: TGTGCCACCAGCAGAGATTTCGGGACAGGGGGCCGCCAAGAGACCCAGTACTTC

d_call: TRBD2
j_call: TRBJ2-2
clone_size: -
cdr3_length: 16
v_call: TRBV27
cdr3_aa: CASNPWGGRNTGELFF
cdr3_nt: TGTGCCAGCAACCCTTGGGGGGGGAGGAACACCGGGGAGCTGTTTTTT

d_call: -
j_call: TRBJ1-1
clone_size: once
cdr3_length: 14
v_call: TRBV18
cdr3_aa: CASSPPGQNTEAFF
cdr3_nt: TGTGCCAGCTCACCCCCGGGACAGAACACTGAAGCTTTCTTT

d_call: TRBD1
j_call: TRBJ2-5
clone_size: -
cdr3_length: 15
v_call: TRBV7-9
cdr3_aa: CASSLPDRVGETQYF
cdr3_nt: TGTGCCAGCAGCTTACCGGACAGGGTGGGAGAGACCCAGTACTTC

d_call: -
j_call: TRBJ2-2
clone_size: -
cdr3_length: 14
v_call: TRBV5-1
cdr3_aa: CASSIQGKVGELFF
cdr3_nt: TGCGCCAGCAGCATACAGGGAAAAGTCGGGGAGCTGTTTTTT

d_call: -
j_call: TRBJ2-7
clone_size: -
cdr3_length: 12
v_call: TRBV7-8
cdr3_aa: CASSYGGYEQYF
cdr3_nt: TGTGCCAGCAGCTATGGGGGGTACGAGCAGTACTTC

d_call: TRBD1
j_call: TRBJ2-1
clone_size: -
cdr3_length: 14
v_call: TRBV11-3
cdr3_aa: CASSARDRYNEQFF
cdr3_nt: TGTGCCAGCAGCGCCCGGGACAGATACAATGAGCAGTTCTTC

d_call: TRBD1
j_call: TRBJ2-1
clone_size: few
cdr3_length: 11
v_call: TRBV6-5
cdr3_aa: CAIADRDEQFF
cdr3_nt: TGTGCCATCGCTGACAGGGATGAGCAGTTCTTC

d_call: TRBD2
j_call: TRBJ2-1
clone_size: few
cdr3_length: 15
v_call: TRBV9
cdr3_aa: CASSVAVAGVWEQFF
cdr3_nt: TGTGCCAGCAGCGTAGCAGTAGCGGGGGTATGGGAGCAGTTCTTC

d_call: -
j_call: TRBJ1-2
clone_size: few
cdr3_length: 13
v_call: TRBV5-1
cdr3_aa: CASSLQGHYGYTF
cdr3_nt: TGCGCCAGCAGCTTGCAGGGGCACTATGGCTACACCTTC

d_call: -
j_call: TRBJ2-7
clone_size: -
cdr3_length: 13
v_call: TRBV6-5
cdr3_aa: CASSYASFYEQYF
cdr3_nt: TGTGCCAGCAGTTACGCGTCTTTTTACGAGCAGTACTTC

d_call: TRBD1
j_call: TRBJ1-2
clone_size: -
cdr3_length: 18
v_call: TRBV19
cdr3_aa: CASSIGWTGGGPVSGYTF
cdr3_nt: TGTGCCAGTAGTATAGGATGGACAGGGGGAGGCCCGGTTAGCGGCTACACCTTC

d_call: TRBD1
j_call: TRBJ2-7
clone_size: -
cdr3_length: 14
v_call: TRBV5-1
cdr3_aa: CASSRLGQGYEQYF
cdr3_nt: TGCGCCAGCAGCCGACTAGGACAGGGCTACGAGCAGTACTTC

d_call: -
j_call: TRBJ1-2
clone_size: few
cdr3_length: 17
v_call: TRBV4-3
cdr3_aa: CASSQAPVGATNYGYTF
cdr3_nt: TGCGCCAGCAGCCAAGCCCCAGTAGGGGCCACTAACTATGGCTACACCTTC

d_call: -
j_call: TRBJ2-7
clone_size: once
cdr3_length: 14
v_call: TRBV5-1
cdr3_aa: CASFPGGETYEQCF
cdr3_nt: TGCGCCAGCTTCCCAGGCGGGGAAACCTACGAGCAGTGCTTC

d_call: TRBD1
j_call: TRBJ1-2
clone_size: -
cdr3_length: 12
v_call: TRBV2
cdr3_aa: CASSALTGADTF
cdr3_nt: TGTGCCAGCAGTGCCTTAACAGGGGCGGACACCTTC

d_call: -
j_call: TRBJ2-5
clone_size: -
cdr3_length: 13
v_call: TRBV7-2
cdr3_aa: CASRFLGAETQYF
cdr3_nt: TGTGCCAGCAGGTTCCTTGGGGCCGAGACCCAGTACTTC

d_call: TRBD1
j_call: TRBJ1-2
clone_size: -
cdr3_length: 13
v_call: TRBV27
cdr3_aa: CASRDRGSNGYTF
cdr3_nt: TGTGCCAGCCGGGACAGGGGCTCCAATGGCTACACCTTC

d_call: TRBD1
j_call: TRBJ1-5
clone_size: many
cdr3_length: 15
v_call: TRBV7-9
cdr3_aa: CASSSRDSQNQPQHF
cdr3_nt: TGTGCCAGCAGCTCCCGGGACAGTCAAAATCAGCCCCAGCATTTT

d_call: -
j_call: TRBJ2-5
clone_size: few
cdr3_length: 15
v_call: TRBV30
cdr3_aa: CAWSTGGNSKETQYF
cdr3_nt: TGTGCCTGGAGTACGGGTGGAAACTCCAAGGAGACCCAGTACTTC

d_call: -
j_call: TRBJ2-7
clone_size: -
cdr3_length: 15
v_call: TRBV2
cdr3_aa: CASSPGTPSSYEQYF
cdr3_nt: TGTGCCAGCAGTCCCGGGACTCCAAGCTCCTACGAGCAGTACTTC

d_call: TRBD1
j_call: TRBJ2-5
clone_size: many
cdr3_length: 14
v_call: TRBV5-1
cdr3_aa: CASGGQASGETQYF
cdr3_nt: TGCGCCAGCGGCGGACAGGCGTCTGGGGAGACCCAGTACTTC

d_call: TRBD2
j_call: TRBJ2-1
clone_size: -
cdr3_length: 14
v_call: TRBV19
cdr3_aa: CASNPRTSGNEQFF
cdr3_nt: TGTGCCAGTAACCCCCGGACTAGCGGGAATGAGCAGTTCTTC

d_call: TRBD1
j_call: TRBJ2-7
clone_size: many
cdr3_length: 15
v_call: TRBV28
cdr3_aa: CASISSGTGASEQYF
cdr3_nt: TGTGCCAGCATCTCCTCCGGGACAGGGGCCTCCGAGCAGTACTTC

d_call: TRBD1
j_call: TRBJ2-7
clone_size: -
cdr3_length: 15
v_call: TRBV19
cdr3_aa: CASSGGQGSTYEQYF
cdr3_nt: TGTGCCAGTAGTGGAGGACAGGGGAGCACCTACGAGCAGTACTTC

d_call: TRBD1
j_call: TRBJ1-6
clone_size: few
cdr3_length: 14
v_call: TRBV5-1
cdr3_aa: CASSPGQVNSPLHF
cdr3_nt: TGCGCCAGCAGCCCGGGACAGGTAAATTCACCCCTCCACTTT

d_call: TRBD2
j_call: TRBJ2-1
clone_size: few
cdr3_length: 15
v_call: TRBV9
cdr3_aa: CASSVSYAGRDEQFF
cdr3_nt: TGTGCCAGCAGCGTTTCCTATGCGGGGAGGGATGAGCAGTTCTTC

d_call: -
j_call: TRBJ2-1
clone_size: many
cdr3_length: 11
v_call: TRBV28
cdr3_aa: CASSLSREQFF
cdr3_nt: TGTGCCAGCAGTTTATCGAGGGAGCAGTTCTTC